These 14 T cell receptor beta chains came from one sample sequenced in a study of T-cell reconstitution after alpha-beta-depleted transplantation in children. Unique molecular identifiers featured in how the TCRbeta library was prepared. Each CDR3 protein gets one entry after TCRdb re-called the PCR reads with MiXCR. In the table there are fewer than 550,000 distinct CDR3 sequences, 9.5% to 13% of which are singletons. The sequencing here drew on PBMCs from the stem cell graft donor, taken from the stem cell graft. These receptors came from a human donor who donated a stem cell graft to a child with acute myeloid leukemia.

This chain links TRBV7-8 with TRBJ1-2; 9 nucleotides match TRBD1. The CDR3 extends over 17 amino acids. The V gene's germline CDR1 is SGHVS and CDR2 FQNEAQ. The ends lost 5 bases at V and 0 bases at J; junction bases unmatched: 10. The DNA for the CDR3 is TGTGCCAGCAGCGGCGAGTCTAGACAGGGGGCTAACTATGGCTACACCTTC. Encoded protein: CASSGESRQGANYGYTF.

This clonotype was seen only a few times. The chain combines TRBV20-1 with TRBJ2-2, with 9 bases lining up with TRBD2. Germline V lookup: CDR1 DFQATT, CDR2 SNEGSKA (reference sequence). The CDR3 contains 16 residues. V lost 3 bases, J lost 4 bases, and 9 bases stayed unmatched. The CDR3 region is CSARASGTTGTGELFF. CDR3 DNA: TGCAGTGCTAGGGCTAGCGGGACTACGGGCACCGGGGAGCTGTTTTTT.

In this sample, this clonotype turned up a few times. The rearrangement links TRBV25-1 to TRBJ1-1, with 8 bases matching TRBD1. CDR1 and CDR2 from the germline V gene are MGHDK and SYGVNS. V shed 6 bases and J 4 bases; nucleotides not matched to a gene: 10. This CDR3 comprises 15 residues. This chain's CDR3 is CASSQGDRGVTEAFF. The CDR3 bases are TGTGCCAGCAGCCAAGGAGACAGGGGAGTCACTGAAGCTTTCTTT.

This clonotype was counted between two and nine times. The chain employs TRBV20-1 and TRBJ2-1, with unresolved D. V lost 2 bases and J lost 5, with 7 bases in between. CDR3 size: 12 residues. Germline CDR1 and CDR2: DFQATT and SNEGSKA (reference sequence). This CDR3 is CSARHQDNEQFF. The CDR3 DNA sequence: TGCAGTGCTAGACACCAAGACAATGAGCAGTTCTTC.

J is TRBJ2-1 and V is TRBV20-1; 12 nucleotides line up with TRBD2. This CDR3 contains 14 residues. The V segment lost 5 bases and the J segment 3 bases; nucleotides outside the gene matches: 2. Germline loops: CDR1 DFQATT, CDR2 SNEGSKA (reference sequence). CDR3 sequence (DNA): TGCAGTGCTCTAGCGGGGGGGGTCTACAATGAGCAGTTCTTC. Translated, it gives CSALAGGVYNEQFF.

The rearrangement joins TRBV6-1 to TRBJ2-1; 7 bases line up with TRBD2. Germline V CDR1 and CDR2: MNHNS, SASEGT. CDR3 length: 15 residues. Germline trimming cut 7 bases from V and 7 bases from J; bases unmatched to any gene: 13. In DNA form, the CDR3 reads TGTGCCAGCACGATCGAGGGAGGGCCCGTAAATGAGCAGTTCTTC. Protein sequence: CASTIEGGPVNEQFF.

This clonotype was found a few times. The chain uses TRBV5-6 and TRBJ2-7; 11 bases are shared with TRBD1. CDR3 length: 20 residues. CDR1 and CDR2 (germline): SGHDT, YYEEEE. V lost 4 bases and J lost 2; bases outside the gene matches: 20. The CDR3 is CASSQYQGQGVGGVPYEQYF. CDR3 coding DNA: TGTGCCAGCAGCCAATACCAGGGACAGGGGGTTGGGGGAGTCCCCTACGAGCAGTACTTC. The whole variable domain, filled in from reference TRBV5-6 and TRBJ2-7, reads DAGVTQSPTHLIKTRGQQVTLRCSPKSGHDTVSWYQQALGQGPQFIFQYYEEEERQRGNFPDRFSGHQFPNYSSELNVNALLLGDSALYLCASSQYQGQGVGGVPYEQYFGPGTRLTVT.

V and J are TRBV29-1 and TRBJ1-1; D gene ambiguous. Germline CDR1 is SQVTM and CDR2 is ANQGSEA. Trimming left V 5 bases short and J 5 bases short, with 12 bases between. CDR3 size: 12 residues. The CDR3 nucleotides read TGCAGCGTTTTAGGTGCCGTGACTGAAGCTTTCTTT. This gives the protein CSVLGAVTEAFF.

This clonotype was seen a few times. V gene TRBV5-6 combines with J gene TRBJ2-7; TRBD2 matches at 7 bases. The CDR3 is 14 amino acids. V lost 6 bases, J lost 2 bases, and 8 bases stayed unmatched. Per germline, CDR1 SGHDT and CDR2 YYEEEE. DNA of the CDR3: TGTGCCAGCATCCCAGCGGGACGGCCCTACGAGCAGTACTTC. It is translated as CASIPAGRPYEQYF.

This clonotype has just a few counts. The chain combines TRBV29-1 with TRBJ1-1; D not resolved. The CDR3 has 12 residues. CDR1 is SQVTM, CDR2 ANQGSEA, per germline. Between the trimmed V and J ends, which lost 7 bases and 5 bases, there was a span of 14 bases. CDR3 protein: CSGIHGGTEAFF. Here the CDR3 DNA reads TGCAGCGGCATACATGGAGGGACTGAAGCTTTCTTT.

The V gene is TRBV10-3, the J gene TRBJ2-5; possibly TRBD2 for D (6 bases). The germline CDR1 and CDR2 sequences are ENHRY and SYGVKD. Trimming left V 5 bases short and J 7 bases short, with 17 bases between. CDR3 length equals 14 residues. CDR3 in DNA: TGTGCCATCAGTCCGGAAACCAGGGAGGCGACCCAGTACTTC. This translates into CAISPETREATQYF.

CDR3 DNA: TGTGCCAGCAGCTTCGTGGATGGCATTCAGTACTTC. Its translation is CASSFVDGIQYF. The chain recombines TRBV7-8 with TRBJ2-4, with D uncertain. Germline values: CDR1 SGHVS, CDR2 FQNEAQ. The ends were cut back, 3 bases at V and 9 bases at J, with 9 bases in the middle. This CDR3 region has 12 residues.

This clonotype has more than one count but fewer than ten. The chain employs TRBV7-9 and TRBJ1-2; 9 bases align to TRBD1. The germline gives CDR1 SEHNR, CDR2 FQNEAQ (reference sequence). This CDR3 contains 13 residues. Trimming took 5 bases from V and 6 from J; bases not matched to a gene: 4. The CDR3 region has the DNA TGTGCCAGCAGCACGGGACAGGGAAATGGCTACACCTTC. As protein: CASSTGQGNGYTF. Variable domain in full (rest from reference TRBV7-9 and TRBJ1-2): DTGVSQNPRHKITKRGQNVTFRCDPISEHNRLYWYRQTLGQGPEFLTYFQNEAQLEKSRLLSDRFSAERPKGSFSTLEIQRTEQGDSAMYLCASSTGQGNGYTFGSGTRLTVV.

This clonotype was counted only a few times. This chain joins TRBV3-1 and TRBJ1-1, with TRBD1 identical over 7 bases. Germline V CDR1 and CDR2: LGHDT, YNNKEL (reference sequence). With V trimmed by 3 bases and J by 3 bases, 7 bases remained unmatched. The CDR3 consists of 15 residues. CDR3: CASSQENRGHTEAFF. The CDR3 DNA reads TGTGCCAGCAGCCAGGAAAACAGGGGCCACACTGAAGCTTTCTTT.